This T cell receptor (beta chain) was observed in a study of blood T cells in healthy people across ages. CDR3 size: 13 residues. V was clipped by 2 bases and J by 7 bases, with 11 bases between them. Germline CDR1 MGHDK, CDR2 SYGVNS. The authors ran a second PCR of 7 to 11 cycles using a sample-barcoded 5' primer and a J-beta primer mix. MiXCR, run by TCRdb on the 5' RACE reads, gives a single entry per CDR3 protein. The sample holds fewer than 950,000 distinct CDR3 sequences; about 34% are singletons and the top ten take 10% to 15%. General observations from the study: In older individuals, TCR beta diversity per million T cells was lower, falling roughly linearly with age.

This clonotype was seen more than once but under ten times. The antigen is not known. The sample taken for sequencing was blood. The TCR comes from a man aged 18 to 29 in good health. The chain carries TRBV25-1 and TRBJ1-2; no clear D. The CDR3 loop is CASSEPGRSGYTF. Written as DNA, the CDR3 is TGTGCCAGCAGTGAACCAGGCCGTTCTGGCTACACCTTC.